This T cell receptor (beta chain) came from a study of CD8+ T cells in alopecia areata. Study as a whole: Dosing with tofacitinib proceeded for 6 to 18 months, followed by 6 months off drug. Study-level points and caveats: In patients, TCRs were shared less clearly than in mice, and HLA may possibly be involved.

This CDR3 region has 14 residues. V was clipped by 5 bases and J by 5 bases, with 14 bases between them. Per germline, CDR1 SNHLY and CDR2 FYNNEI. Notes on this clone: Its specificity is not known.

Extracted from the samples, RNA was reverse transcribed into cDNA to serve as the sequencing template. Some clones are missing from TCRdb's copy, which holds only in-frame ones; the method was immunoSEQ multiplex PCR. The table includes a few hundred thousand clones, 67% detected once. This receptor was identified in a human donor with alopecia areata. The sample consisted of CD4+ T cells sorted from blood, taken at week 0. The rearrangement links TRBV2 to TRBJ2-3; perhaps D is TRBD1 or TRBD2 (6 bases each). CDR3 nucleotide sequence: TGTGCCAGCAGTAAAGAGGGGGGAATAGATACGCAGTATTTT. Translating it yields CASSKEGGIDTQYF.